Below are 14 T cell receptor beta chains sequenced from a single sample in a study of T cells after posttransplantation cyclophosphamide. Clones were read by immunoSEQ multiplex PCR, and TCRdb kept only the in-frame ones, dropping some. Listed for the sample are approximately 31,000 clones, none seen a single time. Sequenced material: PBMCs. The receptors originated from a woman aged 30 to 39 in good health and a related stem cell transplant donor.

This clone was detected only a few times. The genes are TRBV12-3 or TRBV12-4 and TRBJ1-2, with a weak D call TRBD1 (5 bases). V lost 4 bases to trimming and J lost 7 bases, with 10 bases between them. This CDR3 has 12 residues. CDR3 in amino acids: CASSSRVGGYTF. The CDR3 DNA follows: TGTGCCAGCAGTTCCAGGGTTGGTGGCTACACCTTC.

The rearrangement joins TRBV9 to TRBJ1-2; the D gene is possibly TRBD1 (5 bases). In germline, CDR1 is SGDLS, CDR2 YYNGEE. The CDR3 has 16 amino acids. Trimming left V 0 bases short and J 5 bases short, with 17 bases between. In DNA form, the CDR3 reads TGTGCCAGCAGCGTAGGCTGGGGCCCTGGAGGGTATGGCTACACCTTC. Translated, it gives CASSVGWGPGGYGYTF.

The table lists this clone with many counts. This chain joins TRBV24-1 and TRBJ2-1; D unresolved. Germline V lookup: CDR1 KGHDR, CDR2 SFDVKD. Trimming took 3 bases from V and 5 from J, leaving 7 bases between them. This CDR3 has 13 residues. The CDR3 spells CATSDTRDNEQFF. In DNA form, the CDR3 reads TGTGCCACCAGTGATACCAGAGACAATGAGCAGTTCTTC.

There are many counts of this clone. The rearrangement joins TRBV10-3 to TRBJ2-7, with 7 bases lining up with TRBD1. This CDR3 is 11 amino acids long. Looked up from germline, CDR1 is ENHRY and CDR2 is SYGVKD. Trimming cost V 6 bases and J 4 bases; bases outside gene matches: 0. CDR3 protein: CAIRTGYEQYF. In DNA form, the CDR3 reads TGTGCCATCAGGACAGGGTACGAGCAGTACTTC.

This clone has ten or more counts. The CDR3 loop reads CASSLDGVATYEQYF. The CDR3, as DNA: TGCGCCAGCAGCTTGGATGGAGTAGCAACCTACGAGCAGTACTTC. V and J are TRBV5-1 and TRBJ2-7; D gene unclear. Germline-derived CDR1 and CDR2 are SGHRS and YFSETQ. CDR3 length equals 15 residues. The V end lost 0 bases, the J end lost 2 bases, and 12 bases lay between the germline ends.

This clone has just a few counts. The chain combines TRBV5-1 with TRBJ2-3; 7 bases match TRBD1. J lost 3 bases, V lost 2 bases, and 18 bases had no gene match. From germline, CDR1 is SGHRS and CDR2 YFSETQ. CDR3 length equals 19 residues. CDR3 nucleotides: TGCGCCAGCAGCTTAGGACAGGCTTTCGAAGTTTTCGTAACAGATACGCAGTATTTT. It translates to CASSLGQAFEVFVTDTQYF.

This chain connects TRBV6-1 to TRBJ1-6; TRBD1 might be the D (5 bases). CDR3 size: 14 residues. Germline V gives CDR1 MNHNS, CDR2 SASEGT. V lost 6 bases, J lost 11 bases, and 17 bases lay in between. The CDR3 here is CASRESGVPPPLHF. The CDR3 nucleotides are TGTGCCAGCAGGGAATCGGGGGTCCCTCCACCCCTCCACTTT.

This clone has a count of ten or more. The chain employs TRBV11-3 and TRBJ2-2; perhaps D is TRBD1 or TRBD2 (5 bases each). V dropped 4 bases and J dropped 4 bases, with 10 bases sitting between them. Germline V gene data show CDR1 as SGHNT and CDR2 as YENEEA. The length of the CDR3 is 14 residues. The DNA of the CDR3 is TGTGCCAGCAGCTCCTCGAGGGGCACCGGGGAGCTGTTTTTT. Its translation is CASSSSRGTGELFF.

This clone appeared many times. The genes are TRBV14 and TRBJ1-2; 8 nucleotides agree with TRBD1. The CDR3 has 15 amino acids. Trimming cost V 3 bases and J 5 bases; bases outside gene matches: 8. CDR1 and CDR2 (germline): SGHDN, FVKESK. CDR3 in amino acids: CASSHVSQGVYGYTF. DNA for the CDR3: TGTGCCAGCAGCCACGTATCACAGGGGGTATATGGCTACACCTTC.

This clone showed up many times. The chain is built from TRBV10-1 and TRBJ1-1; D remains unclear. The germline V gene has CDR1 WNHNN and CDR2 SYGVQD (reference sequence). The V gene lost 6 bases and the J gene lost 4 bases, with 15 bases spanning the gap. This CDR3 region has 14 residues. In DNA, the CDR3 is TGCGCCAGCAGGACCGACATGGGTGGCACTGAAGCTTTCTTT. Its protein product is CASRTDMGGTEAFF.

By sample fraction, this clone is medium-sized (0.01 to 0.1%). This sequence joins TRBV6-1 and TRBJ1-1; TRBD1 agrees at 8 bases. V gave up 4 bases and J gave up 3 bases; unmatched junction bases: 7. Germline V gene sequence: CDR1 MNHNS, CDR2 SASEGT. CDR3 length: 15 amino acids. The CDR3, as DNA: TGTGCCAGCAGTGCCCGGGACAGGAGGGACACTGAAGCTTTCTTT. The encoded protein is CASSARDRRDTEAFF.

This clone was counted a few times. The chain recombines TRBV6-5 with TRBJ2-7, with D perhaps TRBD2 (7 bases). The V gene's germline CDR1 is MNHEY and CDR2 SVGAGI. CDR3 length: 14 amino acids. Trimming shortened V by 2 bases and J by 7 bases, and 15 bases separated the two germline ends. The DNA for the CDR3 is TGTGCCAGCAGTTACGGGGGGGGGCCCGGGGAGCAGTACTTC. It yields the protein CASSYGGGPGEQYF.

This sequence joins TRBV7-3 and TRBJ2-3, with 10 positions matching TRBD2. V shed 5 bases and J 4 bases; nucleotides not matched to a gene: 3. Germline V lookup: CDR1 SGHTA, CDR2 FQGTGA. This CDR3 is 14 amino acids long. CDR3 bases: TGTGCCAGCAGCCCCAGCGGGGGGGCAGATACGCAGTATTTT. Translating it yields CASSPSGGADTQYF.

This clone was counted ten times or more. The chain couples TRBV7-9 to TRBJ2-2; D is undetermined. CDR1 is SEHNR and CDR2 is FQNEAQ in the germline V gene (reference sequence). V was trimmed by 5 bases and J by 5 bases, leaving 15 bases between them. This CDR3 is built from 15 residues. CDR3 loop: CASSPRASGTGELFF. The CDR3 DNA is TGTGCCAGCAGCCCCCGCGCCTCAGGAACCGGGGAGCTGTTTTTT.